This T cell receptor beta chain was captured by sequencing in a study of T cell responses to AZD1222 COVID-19 vaccine. Here immunoSEQ multiplex PCR was the method, and the copy in TCRdb shows in-frame clones only, minus some. Found here are 120,000 to 150,000 clones, more than 85% of them singletons; the top ten hold 1.5% to 2%. This clone was found once. V shed 5 bases and J shed 8 bases, with 18 bases lying between them. Germline CDR1 is SGHAT and CDR2 is FQNNGV. The CDR3 has 14 amino acids. The sample consisted of peripheral blood, taken on day 0 of AZD1222 vaccination. V and J are TRBV11-2 and TRBJ1-2; D perhaps matches TRBD1 (5 bases). The sequence derives from an adult in good health. CDR3 loop: CASSPRDGFGGYTF. The DNA for the CDR3 is TGTGCCAGCAGCCCCAGGGACGGATTTGGAGGCTACACCTTC.